Presented here are 6 T cell receptor beta chains from one specimen sequenced in a study of cytomegalovirus exposure and HLA in healthy donors. A multiplex PCR was run with 60 Vbeta primers and 13 Jbeta primers. Some clones are missing from TCRdb's copy, which holds only in-frame ones; the method was immunoSEQ multiplex PCR. Of about 130,000 clones listed, about 68% are singletons. Sequences were obtained from PBMCs. The receptor set was obtained from a middle-aged man in good health and CMV-seropositive.

The rearrangement joins TRBV14 to TRBJ2-1; 8 bases align to TRBD1. The CDR3 has 16 amino acids. With V trimmed by 3 bases and J by 1 base, 5 bases remained unmatched. The germline gives CDR1 SGHDN, CDR2 FVKESK. In DNA, the CDR3 is TGTGCCAGCAGCCACAACACAGGGGGTTCCTACAATGAGCAGTTCTTC. Translated, it gives CASSHNTGGSYNEQFF.

This clone was seen a handful of times. The gene calls are TRBV29-1 and TRBJ2-1; 11 nucleotides match TRBD2. Germline CDR1 reads SQVTM; CDR2 reads ANQGSEA. The CDR3 is made up of 16 amino acids. Trimming cost V 4 bases and J 0 bases; bases outside gene matches: 5. The chain's CDR3 is CSVGGTSGISYNEQFF. DNA for the CDR3: TGCAGCGTTGGCGGGACTAGCGGTATCTCCTACAATGAGCAGTTCTTC.

The V and J genes are TRBV2 and TRBJ1-5; 8 bases map to TRBD1. Germline V gene data show CDR1 as SNHLY and CDR2 as FYNNEI. The V and J ends lost 6 bases and 2 bases, in that order; junction bases with no gene match: 9. The CDR3 length is 16 residues. The CDR3: CASRGWTGSGNQPQHF. DNA of the CDR3: TGTGCCAGCAGGGGATGGACAGGGTCGGGCAATCAGCCCCAGCATTTT.

J is TRBJ2-3 and V is TRBV27; 14 bases match TRBD2. The CDR3 consists of 16 residues. The germline V gene has CDR1 MNHEY and CDR2 SMNVEV (reference sequence). The V segment lost 5 bases and the J segment 6 bases; nucleotides outside the gene matches: 7. CDR3 region: CASSTPGLAGDDTQYF. The CDR3 coding sequence is TGTGCCAGCAGTACACCGGGACTAGCGGGAGATGATACGCAGTATTTT.

The gene calls are TRBV29-1 and TRBJ2-5; TRBD1 might be the D (6 bases). Germline CDR1 is SQVTM and CDR2 is ANQGSEA. This CDR3 has 13 residues. The V end lost 4 bases, the J end lost 5 bases, and 14 bases lay between the germline ends. CDR3 in DNA: TGCAGCGTTGCTAAGGGGGTTGTGGAGACCCAGTACTTC. Translating gives CSVAKGVVETQYF.

The J gene is TRBJ1-1, the V gene TRBV19; perhaps TRBD1 as D (6 bases). This CDR3 spans 13 amino acids. Trimming shortened V by 9 bases and J by 5 bases, and 16 bases separated the two germline ends. The germline gives CDR1 LNHDA, CDR2 SQIVND (reference sequence). The CDR3 DNA sequence: TGTGCCAGCCTCTATGGAAGGGGGACTGAAGCTTTCTTT. This translates into CASLYGRGTEAFF.